These 26 T cell receptor beta chains share one sample of origin, sequenced in a study of shared T cell receptors in the human thymus. Only in-frame clones appear in the TCRdb table, and some are missing; sequencing was by immunoSEQ multiplex PCR. The data show some 640,000 clones, with around 87% seen just once and 0.0094% held by the top ten. These data were also reused for a study on human thymus T cells.

Material: thymocytes. The receptors stem from a boy younger than two with a congenital heart defect.

The chain joins TRBV6-5 to TRBJ2-7, with 8 positions matching TRBD1. The V and J ends lost 5 bases and 12 bases, in that order; junction bases with no gene match: 15. Germline lookup yields CDR1 MNHEY and CDR2 SVGAGI. The CDR3 has 14 residues. CDR3 loop: CASSTTGTGNKRYF. The CDR3 bases are TGTGCCAGCAGTACAACCGGGACAGGCAATAAGCGGTACTTC.

This clone appeared a single time. Its ends do not fully match the called genes, so a read error is possible. In the same sample, other DNA sequences code for this CDR3. This chain joins TRBV2 and TRBJ1-6, with TRBD1 as a possible D gene (6 bases). Germline V gene lookup returns CDR1 SNHLY and CDR2 FYNNEI. CDR3 length: 18 residues. Here the CDR3 DNA reads TGTGCCAGCAGTCCTGGACAGCTCCCGGGGGGATATAATTCCCCCCTCCACTTT. This gives the protein CASSPGQLPGGYNSPLHF.

V and J are TRBV7-8 and TRBJ1-1, with D possibly matching TRBD1 (5 bases). Trimming took 4 bases from V and 7 from J, leaving 16 bases between them. Germline V CDR1 and CDR2: SGHVS, FQNEAQ. The CDR3 is 14 residues long. CDR3 amino acids: CASSSRAKGSEAFF. CDR3 nucleotides: TGTGCCAGCAGCTCCAGGGCCAAGGGTAGTGAAGCTTTCTTT.

The chain couples TRBV5-1 to TRBJ1-1; D remains ambiguous. In germline, CDR1 is SGHRS, CDR2 YFSETQ. V was pared by 4 bases and J by 3 bases, with 16 bases between. CDR3 length: 15 amino acids. The CDR3: CASSPKPRYHTEAFF. CDR3 DNA: TGCGCCAGCAGCCCAAAGCCCCGCTACCACACTGAAGCTTTCTTT.

This CDR3 is CATIDREYGYTF. CDR3 in DNA: TGTGCCACCATAGACAGGGAATATGGCTACACCTTC. This rearrangement joins TRBV27 to TRBJ1-2; TRBD1 matches 7 bases. CDR1 MNHEY and CDR2 SMNVEV come from the germline V gene (reference sequence). The V and J ends lost 10 bases and 5 bases, in that order; junction bases with no gene match: 7. CDR3 length: 12 residues.

This chain connects TRBV11-3 to TRBJ1-2; no firm D call. The germline CDR1 and CDR2 sequences are SGHNT and YENEEA. The length of the CDR3 is 13 residues. With 5 bases removed from V and 6 bases from J, the gap between germline ends came to 13 bases. As DNA, the CDR3 is TGTGCCAGCAGCCCAAGACTCTACAATGGCTACACCTTC. It translates to CASSPRLYNGYTF. Drawing the rest from reference TRBV11-3 and TRBJ1-2, the complete variable domain is EAGVVQSPRYKIIEKKQPVAFWCNPISGHNTLYWYLQNLGQGPELLIRYENEEAVDDSQLPKDRFSAERLKGVDSTLKIQPAELGDSAVYLCASSPRLYNGYTFGSGTRLTVV.

This clone was found a few times. This sequence joins TRBV14 and TRBJ2-7; D is unresolved. V lost 0 bases and J 3 bases, leaving 6 bases between the germline ends. The CDR3 spans 13 residues. Germline assignment: CDR1 SGHDN and CDR2 FVKESK. The CDR3 loop reads CASSQDSVYEQYF. The CDR3 DNA follows: TGTGCCAGCAGCCAAGATTCCGTCTACGAGCAGTACTTC.

This chain links TRBV28 with TRBJ1-1; perhaps TRBD1 as D (5 bases). V lost 4 bases and J lost 3, with 15 bases in between. Germline values: CDR1 MDHEN, CDR2 SYDVKM. The CDR3 is 15 residues long. CDR3 in amino acids: CASSYTPGGDTEAFF. In nucleotides, the CDR3 is TGTGCCAGCAGTTACACCCCCGGGGGAGACACTGAAGCTTTCTTT.

This clone was observed once. The V and J genes are TRBV27 and TRBJ2-1; 9 bases line up with TRBD1. The junction had 6 bases not matched to a gene; V was cut back by 5 bases and J by 1 base. CDR1 is MNHEY and CDR2 is SMNVEV in the germline V gene (reference sequence). This CDR3 has 16 amino acids. The CDR3: CASSLRGTGSYNEQFF. The CDR3 nucleotides read TGTGCCAGCAGTCTCAGGGGGACAGGGTCCTACAATGAGCAGTTCTTC.

A single count supports this clone. This chain links TRBV4-3 with TRBJ2-1; the match to TRBD2 covers 9 bases. The length of the CDR3 is 16 residues. Germline lookup yields CDR1 LGHNA and CDR2 YSLEER. J gave up 8 bases and V 1 base, and 9 bases lay outside the gene matches. The DNA of the CDR3 is TGCGCCAGCAGCCAAGGGAGGCGGGAGGGCCGCTATGAGCAGTTCTTC. This gives the protein CASSQGRREGRYEQFF.

V gene TRBV6-5 combines with J gene TRBJ2-3; tentative D call: TRBD2 (6 bases). Germline CDR1 reads MNHEY; CDR2 reads SVGAGI. The V end lost 6 bases, the J end lost 1 base, and 11 bases lay between the germline ends. There are 14 residues in the CDR3. Written as DNA, the CDR3 is TGTGCCAGCAGGTTCCGCGGGGGCACAGATACGCAGTATTTT. It yields the protein CASRFRGGTDTQYF.

The J gene is TRBJ2-1, the V gene TRBV28, with D possibly TRBD2 on 6 matching bases. Germline V gives CDR1 MDHEN, CDR2 SYDVKM. Trimming took 3 bases from V and 6 from J, leaving 21 bases between them. CDR3 size: 17 residues. This CDR3 is CASSFGERWGGINEQFF. DNA for the CDR3: TGTGCCAGCAGTTTTGGGGAGCGATGGGGAGGTATCAATGAGCAGTTCTTC.

The CDR3: CASSLRFPEGTNTGELFF. The CDR3, as DNA: TGCGCCAGCAGCCTGAGGTTTCCGGAGGGAACAAACACCGGGGAGCTGTTTTTT. The J gene is TRBJ2-2, the V gene TRBV4-1; D possibly corresponds to TRBD2 (6 bases). The CDR3 runs to 18 residues. Germline CDR1 is MGHRA and CDR2 is YSYEKL. The V end was cut by 4 bases, the J end by 2 bases, with 20 bases between.

The chain combines TRBV7-9 with TRBJ2-7, with D perhaps matching TRBD1 (6 bases). Trimming pared 5 bases from V and 0 bases from J, leaving 20 bases between. The germline gives CDR1 SEHNR, CDR2 FQNEAQ (reference sequence). The CDR3 has 17 residues. CDR3 in amino acids: CASSPTRTAPSSYEQYF. CDR3 nucleotide sequence: TGTGCCAGCAGCCCGACCAGGACAGCTCCTAGCTCCTACGAGCAGTACTTC.

The genes are TRBV28 and TRBJ2-3; the D gene is possibly TRBD1 (5 bases). The CDR3 consists of 19 residues. Germline CDR1 MDHEN, CDR2 SYDVKM. V dropped 8 bases and J dropped 0 bases, with 27 bases sitting between them. CDR3 in DNA: TGTGCCAGCCCCCCACCCTGGGGCTGGAACACCTCTAGCACAGATACGCAGTATTTT. The encoded protein is CASPPPWGWNTSSTDTQYF. Full variable domain (remainder filled in from reference TRBV28 and TRBJ2-3): DVKVTQSSRYLVKRTGEKVFLECVQDMDHENMFWYRQDPGLGLRLIYFSYDVKMKEKGDIPEGYSVSREKKERFSLILESASTNQTSMYLCASPPPWGWNTSSTDTQYFGPGTRLTVL.

As concerns this clone: At one boundary the junction diverges from the germline segment, which might be a read error. The chain couples TRBV6-1 to TRBJ1-1; D remains ambiguous. Germline values: CDR1 MNHNS, CDR2 SASEGT. The CDR3 runs to 18 residues. CDR3 loop: CASSEANPNRKSNTEAFF. The DNA for the CDR3 is TGTGCCAGCAGCGAAGCAAACCCGAACAGAAAATCAAACACTGAAGCTTTCTTT.

This rearrangement joins TRBV27 to TRBJ2-3; tentative D call: TRBD1 (5 bases). The CDR3 has 15 residues. CDR1 is MNHEY and CDR2 is SMNVEV in the germline V gene (reference sequence). Trimming stripped 8 bases from V and 6 bases from J, with 21 bases between. CDR3 sequence: CASQRGHFYRDTQYF. CDR3 sequence (DNA): TGTGCCAGCCAACGAGGACACTTTTATCGGGATACGCAGTATTTT.

This clone was seen only once. The J gene is TRBJ2-2, the V gene TRBV5-1; D is possibly TRBD1 (5 bases). Per the germline V gene, CDR1 is SGHRS and CDR2 is YFSETQ. The V gene lost 5 bases and the J gene lost 1 base, with 9 bases spanning the gap. The CDR3 sequence is 14 residues long. CDR3 loop: CASSDRGNTGELFF. DNA for the CDR3: TGCGCCAGCAGTGATAGGGGGAACACCGGGGAGCTGTTTTTT.

As concerns this clone: Other DNA sequences of this sample code for an identical CDR3. This chain uses TRBV5-4 with TRBJ1-6, with D possibly matching TRBD1 (6 bases). Germline assignment: CDR1 SGHNT and CDR2 YYREEE (reference sequence). V shed 0 bases and J shed 5 bases, with 12 bases lying between them. The CDR3 extends over 16 amino acids. The CDR3, as DNA: TGTGCCAGCAGCTTGGCGCTGGGGGCGAATAATTCACCCCTCCACTTT. Translated, it gives CASSLALGANNSPLHF.

This chain connects TRBV5-8 to TRBJ2-1; 7 bases agree with TRBD2. V shed 6 bases, J shed 9 bases, and the junction held 21 bases outside the gene matches. Germline V CDR1 and CDR2: SGHTS, YDEGEE. The CDR3 extends over 17 amino acids. The CDR3: CASTKTRTRWGLSEQFF. CDR3 DNA sequence: TGTGCCAGCACTAAAACGAGGACTAGGTGGGGCCTGAGTGAGCAGTTCTTC.

Only one count was recorded for this clone. This chain connects TRBV6-1 to TRBJ2-5; 10 bases agree with TRBD1. There are 14 residues in the CDR3. Trimming cost V 6 bases and J 6 bases; bases outside gene matches: 7. Germline assignment: CDR1 MNHNS and CDR2 SASEGT. DNA of the CDR3: TGTGCCAGCAGCGGGGACAGGGGAGGGAAGACCCAGTACTTC. It specifies CASSGDRGGKTQYF.

The chain employs TRBV28 and TRBJ2-5; 10 bases are shared with TRBD2. The J call may be faulty, since TRBJ2-7 better matches the DNA end. Germline V lookup: CDR1 MDHEN, CDR2 SYDVKM. The CDR3 contains 17 residues. CDR3 sequence: CASSSTGSSGGGYEQYF. In DNA, the CDR3 is TGTGCCAGCAGTTCCACTGGCTCTAGCGGGGGAGGCTACGAGCAGTACTTC.

The chain uses TRBV19 and TRBJ2-4; perhaps TRBD2 as D (6 bases). V was shortened by 5 bases and J by 0 bases, with 14 bases between the two germline ends. CDR1 is LNHDA and CDR2 is SQIVND in the germline V gene (reference sequence). This CDR3 comprises 16 residues. The CDR3 nucleotides are TGTGCCAGTAGTCGAGCAGGGACTTTAGCCAAAAACATTCAGTACTTC. It codes for CASSRAGTLAKNIQYF.

The V gene is TRBV5-4, the J gene TRBJ1-2, with 7 bases aligning to TRBD1. V was pared by 5 bases and J by 8 bases, with 6 bases of the junction left unmatched. Germline V gene lookup returns CDR1 SGHNT and CDR2 YYREEE (reference sequence). This CDR3 contains 12 residues. This CDR3 reads CASRDGTEGYTF. CDR3 bases: TGTGCCAGCAGGGACGGGACAGAGGGCTACACCTTC. The whole variable domain, remainder taken from reference TRBV5-4 and TRBJ1-2, is ETGVTQSPTHLIKTRGQQVTLRCSSQSGHNTVSWYQQALGQGPQFIFQYYREEENGRGNFPPRFSGLQFPNYSSELNVNALELDDSALYLCASRDGTEGYTFGSGTRLTVV.

CDR3 amino acids: CASSLWGDPGQGVGGGKLFF. The CDR3 DNA reads TGCGCCAGCAGCTTGTGGGGGGATCCGGGACAGGGTGTCGGTGGAGGAAAACTGTTTTTT. The V gene is TRBV5-1, the J gene TRBJ1-4, with 9 bases aligning to TRBD1. V lost 1 base and J lost 10; bases outside the gene matches: 23. The CDR3 has 20 amino acids. CDR1 is SGHRS, CDR2 YFSETQ, per germline.

The chain has TRBV27 and TRBJ2-1; 12 bases are shared with TRBD2. CDR3 size: 15 residues. Germline values: CDR1 MNHEY, CDR2 SMNVEV (reference sequence). V trimming: 5 bases; J trimming: 5 bases; junction bases outside the gene matches: 4. CDR3 sequence: CASSPTSGGNNEQFF. CDR3 bases: TGTGCCAGCAGTCCTACTAGCGGGGGGAACAATGAGCAGTTCTTC.